The table lists the clone carrying this T cell receptor beta chain with many counts. The antigen is unknown. The identical CDR3 is also encoded by other nucleotide sequences in the sample. This sample is part of a study of metastatic and nonmetastatic thyroid tumors. The wider study: Patients with malignant and benign thyroid disease provided blood and tumor or nodule tissue, whose repertoires were compared. Study-level findings and limits: Versus benign nodules, malignant thyroid tumors reportedly had significantly higher TCR beta diversity, in blood and tumor.

Germline CDR1 is SNHLY and CDR2 is FYNNEI. This CDR3 spans 16 amino acids. Trimming took off 7 bases at V and 2 bases at J, with 21 bases between the two ends. Not a single patient had been given any form of treatment at any point before undergoing thyroid surgery. Original data processing: Clinicopathological groups differed in CDR3, with these differences serving to build a distant-metastasis classifier for papillary thyroid cancer. MiXCR was used by TCRdb to re-call the PCR reads. The V and J calls and clone size come from TCRdb's table, not from the authors' own analysis. The sample records approximately 28,000 clones, about 21% being singletons.

Sequences were obtained from blood. The chain has TRBV2 and TRBJ2-7, with a weak D call TRBD1 (5 bases). The sequence was obtained from a female donor with papillary thyroid cancer or a benign thyroid nodule (not recorded which). Some clones in this sample may be carry-over from other donors' samples. Here the CDR3 DNA reads TGTGCCAGCACCAGCCCAGGGTACTCTAAAACCTACGAGCAGTACTTC. This gives the protein CASTSPGYSKTYEQYF.